This T cell receptor beta chain was sequenced during a study of blood T cell repertoires in COVID-19. Losses at the gene ends were 9 bases for V and 0 bases for J; bases not matched to a gene: 8. The CDR3 is 15 amino acids. Germline loops: CDR1 LNHDA, CDR2 SQIVND (reference sequence). TCRdb's copy holds only in-frame clones and misses some; the assay was immunoSEQ multiplex PCR. The repertoire holds roughly 250,000 clones, 70% to 75% seen once, with about 3.5% in the top ten. The J gene is TRBJ1-5, the V gene TRBV19; 7 bases match TRBD1. Material for sequencing was peripheral blood. This clonotype originated in an elderly woman with acute or convalescent COVID-19. Here the CDR3 DNA reads TGTGCCAGCAAGAAAACAGGGGATAGCAATCAGCCCCAGCATTTT. Amino acid sequence: CASKKTGDSNQPQHF.